A single T cell receptor beta chain is shown here with its context. Methods used by the authors: Amplification of reference gene primers provided the estimated nucleated cell counts. The data were produced by immunoSEQ multiplex PCR, yet TCRdb's version contains in-frame clones alone and is incomplete. Clonal size and the V and J genes are those of that table, whereas D and trimming came from the DNA. The sample yields roughly 380,000 clones, 89% seen once. The CDR3 length is 16 residues. CDR1 SGDLS and CDR2 YYNGEE come from the germline V gene. J lost 9 bases, V lost 0 bases, and 9 bases had no gene match. The data stem from a study of blood T cell repertoires in COVID-19. About the study: Acute and convalescent COVID-19 samples came from the United States, Italy and Spain. Nucleic acid was either cDNA or gDNA, and it came from T cells, B-cell-depleted T cells, or PBMCs.

The origin of this receptor is a woman in her thirties or forties with COVID-19, enrolled during active disease. Sequencing input: peripheral blood. The chain couples TRBV9 to TRBJ2-1, with 10 bases fitting TRBD2. CDR3 nucleotides: TGTGCCAGCAGCGTAGCTGGGGGACTAGCGAGGGGTGAGCAGTTCTTC. Translated, it gives CASSVAGGLARGEQFF.